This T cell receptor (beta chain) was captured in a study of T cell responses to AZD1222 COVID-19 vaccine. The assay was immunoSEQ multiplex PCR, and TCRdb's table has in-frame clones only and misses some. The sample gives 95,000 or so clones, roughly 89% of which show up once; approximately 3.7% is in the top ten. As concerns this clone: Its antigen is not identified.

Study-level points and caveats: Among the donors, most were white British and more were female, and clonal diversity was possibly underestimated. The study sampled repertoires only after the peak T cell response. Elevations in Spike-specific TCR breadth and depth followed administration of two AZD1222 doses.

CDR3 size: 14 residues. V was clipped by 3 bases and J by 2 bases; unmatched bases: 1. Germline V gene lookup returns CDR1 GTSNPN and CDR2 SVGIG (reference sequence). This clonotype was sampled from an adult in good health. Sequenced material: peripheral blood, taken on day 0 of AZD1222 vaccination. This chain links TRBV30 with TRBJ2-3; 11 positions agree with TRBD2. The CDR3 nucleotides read TGTGCCTGGAGACTAGCGGGGGCCACAGATACGCAGTATTTT. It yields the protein CAWRLAGATDTQYF.